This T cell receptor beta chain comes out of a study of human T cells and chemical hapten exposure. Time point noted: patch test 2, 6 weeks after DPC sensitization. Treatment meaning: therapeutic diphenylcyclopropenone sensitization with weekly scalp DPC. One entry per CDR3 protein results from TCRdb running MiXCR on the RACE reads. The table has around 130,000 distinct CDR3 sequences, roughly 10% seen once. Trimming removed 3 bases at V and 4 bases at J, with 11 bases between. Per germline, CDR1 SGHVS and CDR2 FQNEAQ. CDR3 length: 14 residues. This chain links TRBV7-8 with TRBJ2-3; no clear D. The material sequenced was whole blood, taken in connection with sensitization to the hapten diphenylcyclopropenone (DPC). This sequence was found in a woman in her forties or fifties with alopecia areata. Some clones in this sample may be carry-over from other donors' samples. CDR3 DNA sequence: TGTGCCAGCAGCTTGGGTACTAATCCAGATACGCAGTATTTT. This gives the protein CASSLGTNPDTQYF.